This T cell receptor beta chain was captured by sequencing in a study of vaccination and CD4 T cells after COVID-19. Study-wide background: From HCoV-229E, HCoV-OC43, HCoV-NL63 and SARS-CoV-2, overlapping spike peptides were used to stimulate the cells. Broader study findings: From around 20 to 38, the median of SARS-CoV-2-reactive clonotypes rose without reaching significance.

Concerning this clonotype: Its antigen remains unidentified.

V gave up 6 bases and J gave up 0 bases; unmatched junction bases: 6. The germline gives CDR1 MNHNS, CDR2 SASEGT. The CDR3 covers 16 residues. Cultured CD4+ T-cell DNA underwent Oncomine TCR Beta short-read sequencing. In TCRdb, the PCR reads were re-called with MiXCR into one record per CDR3 protein. Seen here are 9,500 to 15,000 distinct CDR3 sequences, 38% observed once, and the top ten hold more than 20%. Treatment meaning: approximately 10-day PBMC culture with coronavirus spike peptide pools or control peptides (ViraFEST assay). The specimen sequenced was cultured CD4+ T cells from blood. The rearrangement uses TRBV6-1 and TRBJ2-3, with 10 bases lining up with TRBD2. This TCR came from a human donor with COVID-19. CDR3 sequence (DNA): TGTGCCAGCAGAGCTAGCGGGGGTTTTAGCACAGATACGCAGTATTTT. It yields the protein CASRASGGFSTDTQYF.